This TCR beta chain was identified during a study of cytomegalovirus exposure and HLA in healthy donors. Study summary: Sequencing of about 200 million T cells in an earlier analysis found roughly 120 million unique TCR beta sequences.

CDR3 length equals 13 residues. Germline V gives CDR1 LNHDA, CDR2 SQIVND (reference sequence). The V and J ends lost 5 bases and 4 bases respectively, with 9 bases between them. Findings of the study overall: Later on, a genetic analysis was performed. It linked a missense variant in DCLRE1C with V- and J-gene trimming of TCR beta. An assumption of roughly uniform sequencing depth across donors underlay the presence/absence analyses.

The primer mix had 60 Vbeta and 13 Jbeta primers. Method: immunoSEQ multiplex PCR; TCRdb's copy keeps in-frame clones and lacks some. There are 200,000 to 250,000 clones in the sample; approximately 82% occur only once, and about 0.58% lies in the top ten. About this clone itself: Antigen specificity is unknown.

The rearrangement uses TRBV19 and TRBJ2-1; D possibly corresponds to TRBD1 (6 bases). The source material was PBMCs. This TCR came from a woman aged 40-49 years in good health and CMV-seronegative. CDR3 nucleotide sequence: TGTGCCAGTAGTTGGACAGAATACAATGAGCAGTTCTTC. This gives the protein CASSWTEYNEQFF.